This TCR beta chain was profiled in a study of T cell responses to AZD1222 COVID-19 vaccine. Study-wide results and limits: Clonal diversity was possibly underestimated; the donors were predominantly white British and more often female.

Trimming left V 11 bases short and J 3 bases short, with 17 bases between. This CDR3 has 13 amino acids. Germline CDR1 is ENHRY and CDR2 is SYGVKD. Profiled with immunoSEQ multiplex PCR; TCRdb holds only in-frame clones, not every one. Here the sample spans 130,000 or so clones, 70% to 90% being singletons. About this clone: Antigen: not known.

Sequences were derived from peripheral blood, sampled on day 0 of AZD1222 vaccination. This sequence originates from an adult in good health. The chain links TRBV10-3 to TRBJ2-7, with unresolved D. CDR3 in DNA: TGTGCCTCGACTTCTGGGTTGGGCTACGAGCAGTACTTC. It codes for CASTSGLGYEQYF.